The 27 T cell receptor beta chains below all came from one sample that was sequenced in a study of cytomegalovirus exposure and HLA in healthy donors. A multiplex PCR was run with 60 Vbeta primers and 13 Jbeta primers. The repertoire was sequenced with immunoSEQ multiplex PCR; TCRdb's copy has only in-frame clones and lacks some. The repertoire consists of some 98,000 clones, with 77% occurring once and the leading ten covering approximately 8%. Specimen: PBMCs. These receptors all stem from a female donor in good health and CMV-seronegative.

This clone was counted only a few times. The CDR3 nucleotides read TGTGCCAGCAGCTTACAGGGGTTCGATGGCTACACCTTC. Translated, it gives CASSLQGFDGYTF. The chain carries TRBV5-6 and TRBJ1-2, with 7 nucleotides matching TRBD1. There are 13 residues in the CDR3. With 2 bases clipped from V and 6 bases from J, the junction kept 4 bases outside the gene matches. From germline, CDR1 is SGHDT and CDR2 YYEEEE.

V and J are TRBV6-5 and TRBJ2-3, with 9 bases lining up with TRBD2. Germline CDR1 is MNHEY and CDR2 is SVGAGI. Trimming took 7 bases from V and 7 from J; bases not matched to a gene: 9. This CDR3 has 14 amino acids. CDR3 region: CASTRSGSTNTQYF. The CDR3 DNA is TGTGCCAGCACCCGTAGCGGGAGTACAAATACGCAGTATTTT.

The rearrangement joins TRBV29-1 to TRBJ1-3; D gene uncertain. Trimming removed 4 bases from V and 0 bases from J, with 7 bases in between. This CDR3 has 13 amino acids. Germline values: CDR1 SQVTM, CDR2 ANQGSEA. This CDR3 is CSVAHNSGNTIYF. CDR3 coding DNA: TGCAGCGTTGCACACAACTCTGGAAACACCATATATTTT.

The chain has TRBV28 and TRBJ2-1; TRBD1 matches at 8 bases. Germline CDR1 MDHEN, CDR2 SYDVKM. This CDR3 is 15 amino acids long. V was pared by 5 bases and J by 10 bases, with 13 bases of the junction left unmatched. The CDR3 here is CASSTGQGRVWEQFF. The DNA of the CDR3 is TGTGCCAGCAGTACCGGACAGGGAAGGGTGTGGGAGCAGTTCTTC. The full variable domain, completed using reference TRBV28 and TRBJ2-1, is DVKVTQSSRYLVKRTGEKVFLECVQDMDHENMFWYRQDPGLGLRLIYFSYDVKMKEKGDIPEGYSVSREKKERFSLILESASTNQTSMYLCASSTGQGRVWEQFFGPGTRLTVL.

This CDR3 is CASTGQGGVNEQFF. The CDR3 DNA is TGTGCCAGCACCGGACAGGGGGGGGTCAATGAGCAGTTCTTC. The V and J genes are TRBV28 and TRBJ2-1; 10 bases map to TRBD1. V was clipped by 7 bases and J by 6 bases; unmatched bases: 6. The CDR3 spans 14 residues. In germline, CDR1 is MDHEN, CDR2 SYDVKM.

The chain links TRBV19 to TRBJ2-7, with D possibly matching TRBD1 (5 bases). Trimming removed 3 bases at V and 1 base at J, with 13 bases between. CDR3 length: 15 amino acids. From germline, CDR1 is LNHDA and CDR2 SQIVND (reference sequence). CDR3 sequence (DNA): TGTGCCAGTAGTATTGAGGCAGGGTATTCCTACGAGCAGTACTTC. Translating it yields CASSIEAGYSYEQYF.

CDR3 sequence (DNA): TGTGCCATAAGAGACAGTTCTCGCTATGGCTACACCTTC. It yields the protein CAIRDSSRYGYTF. V is TRBV10-3 and J is TRBJ1-2, with a possible D match to TRBD1 (5 bases). The germline CDR1 and CDR2 sequences are ENHRY and SYGVKD. The length of the CDR3 is 13 residues. V was shortened by 9 bases and J by 4 bases, with 15 bases between the two germline ends.

This chain links TRBV7-9 with TRBJ1-4, with D perhaps matching TRBD1 (5 bases). This CDR3 has 14 residues. V shed 6 bases and J shed 8 bases, with 16 bases lying between them. Germline-derived CDR1 and CDR2 are SEHNR and FQNEAQ (reference sequence). CDR3 protein: CASRRGNGWEKLFF. CDR3 DNA sequence: TGTGCCAGCAGGCGGGGGAACGGCTGGGAAAAACTGTTTTTT.

The V gene is TRBV7-9, the J gene TRBJ1-2, with a tentative D call TRBD1 (6 bases). This CDR3 has 15 residues. Germline V CDR1 and CDR2: SEHNR, FQNEAQ (reference sequence). Trimming left V 2 bases short and J 2 bases short, with 12 bases between. CDR3 DNA: TGTGCCAGCAGCTTATTAGGGGGGGAAAACTATGGCTACACCTTC. Amino acid sequence: CASSLLGGENYGYTF.

The chain employs TRBV9 and TRBJ1-5; 9 bases map to TRBD1. Germline CDR1 reads SGDLS; CDR2 reads YYNGEE. The CDR3 has 15 residues. V trimming: 4 bases; J trimming: 7 bases; junction bases outside the gene matches: 9. The CDR3 reads CASSPMGDRAQPQHF. The CDR3 DNA sequence: TGTGCCAGCAGCCCGATGGGGGACAGGGCACAGCCCCAGCATTTT.

V gene TRBV7-2 combines with J gene TRBJ1-2, with 10 bases lining up with TRBD1. V lost 5 bases and J lost 8; bases outside the gene matches: 8. The CDR3 covers 14 residues. Germline CDR1 SGHTA, CDR2 FQGNSA. This CDR3 is CASSPTGGAEGYTF. The CDR3 bases are TGTGCCAGCAGCCCGACAGGGGGCGCCGAAGGCTACACCTTC.

This clone was counted once. CDR3 DNA: TGTGCCAGCAGACCTCGGACAGGGGCGAGCACCGGGGAGCTGTTTTTT. This gives the protein CASRPRTGASTGELFF. This chain joins TRBV27 and TRBJ2-2, with TRBD1 matching 9 bases. The germline gives CDR1 MNHEY, CDR2 SMNVEV (reference sequence). V shed 6 bases, J shed 4 bases, and the junction held 9 bases outside the gene matches. The CDR3 spans 16 residues.

This chain uses TRBV4-2 with TRBJ2-7; no clear D. V lost 0 bases, J lost 0 bases, and 9 bases lay in between. CDR1 LGHNA and CDR2 YNFKEQ come from the germline V gene. The CDR3 spans 15 residues. The CDR3 spells CASSQDPVSSYEQYF. CDR3 DNA: TGTGCCAGCAGCCAAGATCCGGTTTCCTCCTACGAGCAGTACTTC.

The rearrangement links TRBV7-2 to TRBJ2-7, with D possibly being TRBD1 (5 bases). This CDR3 comprises 14 residues. Trimming removed 6 bases at V and 7 bases at J, with 19 bases between. The germline gives CDR1 SGHTA, CDR2 FQGNSA. CDR3 residues: CASSWGRMQGEQYF. CDR3 in DNA: TGTGCCAGCAGTTGGGGCCGGATGCAAGGGGAGCAGTACTTC.

The chain uses TRBV27 and TRBJ2-7, with 9 nucleotides matching TRBD1. This CDR3 region has 13 residues. CDR1 and CDR2 from the germline V gene are MNHEY and SMNVEV (reference sequence). Germline trimming cut 8 bases from V and 2 bases from J; bases unmatched to any gene: 4. The CDR3 protein is CASARQGAYEQYF. The DNA for the CDR3 is TGTGCCAGCGCCAGACAGGGGGCCTACGAGCAGTACTTC.

The chain is built from TRBV5-1 and TRBJ1-5, with a weak D call TRBD1 (5 bases). The CDR3 length is 15 residues. In germline, CDR1 is SGHRS, CDR2 YFSETQ. V shed 1 base and J shed 1 base, with 9 bases lying between them. CDR3 loop: CASSLIPGSNQPQHF. The CDR3 DNA sequence: TGCGCCAGCAGCTTGATTCCAGGGAGCAATCAGCCCCAGCATTTT.

The rearrangement joins TRBV28 to TRBJ2-7; 7 bases are a match to TRBD2. The CDR3 has 15 residues. Looked up from germline, CDR1 is MDHEN and CDR2 is SYDVKM. With V trimmed by 8 bases and J by 4 bases, 14 bases remained unmatched. This CDR3 reads CASSALWAAGYEQYF. CDR3 DNA sequence: TGTGCCAGCTCGGCGCTCTGGGCAGCGGGGTACGAGCAGTACTTC.

This rearrangement joins TRBV6-5 to TRBJ1-2; D perhaps matches TRBD1 (5 bases). CDR3 length equals 13 residues. Per germline, CDR1 MNHEY and CDR2 SVGAGI. V was clipped by 7 bases and J by 6 bases, with 15 bases between them. The CDR3 DNA follows: TGTGCCAGCACAACCGACGTGGGGCATGGCTACACCTTC. Translation: CASTTDVGHGYTF.

The V call is TRBV7-2, the J call TRBJ1-2; 7 bases align to TRBD1. Germline CDR1 and CDR2: SGHTA and FQGNSA. V trimming: 6 bases; J trimming: 5 bases; junction bases outside the gene matches: 12. This CDR3 is built from 15 residues. The DNA of the CDR3 is TGTGCCAGCAGAGAGGATCGGGACAGACTTTATGGCTACACCTTC. The encoded protein is CASREDRDRLYGYTF.

The chain has TRBV7-9 and TRBJ1-3; 8 positions agree with TRBD1. Per germline, CDR1 SEHNR and CDR2 FQNEAQ (reference sequence). V lost 2 bases, J lost 0 bases, and 6 bases stayed unmatched. This CDR3 spans 17 amino acids. The CDR3 region is CASSLQTGDNSGNTIYF. DNA for the CDR3: TGTGCCAGCAGCTTACAGACAGGGGACAACTCTGGAAACACCATATATTTT.

This chain uses TRBV7-2 with TRBJ2-2; TRBD2 aligns across 7 bases. The trim removed 0 bases at V and 3 bases at J, leaving 4 bases unmatched. The CDR3 consists of 16 residues. From germline, CDR1 is SGHTA and CDR2 FQGNSA. The CDR3, as DNA: TGTGCCAGCAGCTTAGCGGGAGGGTTTTACACCGGGGAGCTGTTTTTT. It codes for CASSLAGGFYTGELFF.

Only one count was recorded for this clone. This chain uses TRBV5-1 with TRBJ2-5, with a possible D match to TRBD1 (5 bases). Trimming took 4 bases from V and 0 from J, leaving 13 bases between them. The CDR3 is 15 residues long. Germline assignment: CDR1 SGHRS and CDR2 YFSETQ. The CDR3 nucleotides are TGCGCCAGCAGCCGCTCGACAGAGTACCAAGAGACCCAGTACTTC. It is translated as CASSRSTEYQETQYF.

V and J are TRBV6-5 and TRBJ2-7, with 9 positions matching TRBD1. J was trimmed by 3 bases and V by 0 bases; bases with no gene match: 3. CDR1 and CDR2 from the germline V gene are MNHEY and SVGAGI. The CDR3 totals 15 residues. The CDR3 DNA is TGTGCCAGCAGTTACTCGACAGGGGGTGGCTACGAGCAGTACTTC. Residues: CASSYSTGGGYEQYF.

This clone appeared once. V and J are TRBV4-1 and TRBJ2-7; possibly TRBD2 for D (6 bases). CDR1 and CDR2 from the germline V gene are MGHRA and YSYEKL. With 1 base removed from V and 4 bases from J, the gap between germline ends came to 11 bases. The CDR3 length is 14 residues. CDR3 DNA: TGCGCCAGCAGCCAAGTGCGGGAATTATACGAGCAGTACTTC. Its protein product is CASSQVRELYEQYF.

The chain employs TRBV7-3 and TRBJ2-3, with TRBD2 matching over 9 bases. This CDR3 region has 15 residues. J lost 4 bases, V lost 2 bases, and 4 bases had no gene match. CDR1 is SGHTA, CDR2 FQGTGA, per germline. The CDR3, as DNA: TGTGCCAGCAGCTTAGCAGCGGGGGGTCCAGATACGCAGTATTTT. The encoded protein is CASSLAAGGPDTQYF. The variable domain in full, completed from reference TRBV7-3 and TRBJ2-3, reads GAGVSQTPSNKVTEKGKYVELRCDPISGHTALYWYRQSLGQGPEFLIYFQGTGAADDSGLPNDRFFAVRPEGSVSTLKIQRTERGDSAVYLCASSLAAGGPDTQYFGPGTRLTVL.

V and J are TRBV2 and TRBJ1-5; 8 nucleotides match TRBD1. Trimming at V came to 6 bases and at J to 9 bases, leaving 16 bases not matched to a gene. The V gene's germline CDR1 is SNHLY and CDR2 FYNNEI. This CDR3 has 16 amino acids. The CDR3 reads CASSRLDRDGSRPQHF. In nucleotides, the CDR3 is TGTGCCAGCAGCCGCCTGGACAGGGATGGATCGCGGCCCCAGCATTTT.

V gene TRBV18 combines with J gene TRBJ2-7; 9 positions agree with TRBD2. V shed 3 bases and J 6 bases; nucleotides not matched to a gene: 12. The CDR3 is made up of 16 amino acids. Germline lookup yields CDR1 KGHSH and CDR2 LQKENI. The CDR3 DNA reads as TGTGCCAGCTCACCGAGCAGACTAGCGGACTCATTCGAGCAGTACTTC. This encodes CASSPSRLADSFEQYF.